This T cell receptor (beta chain) was recorded in a study of STAT3 mutations in large granular lymphocyte leukemia. Turning to the study itself: Canonical activating STAT3 mutations were detected in roughly half of the longitudinally sequenced T-LGLL patients. The study, taken as a whole, reports: At least one immunodominant TCR beta clonotype appeared in every T-cell large granular lymphocyte leukemia patient. Suggested: STAT3 mutation was not the ancestral event for these clonal expansions. All newly emerging clones after therapy were STAT3 wild type.

V was shortened by 4 bases and J by 0 bases, with 7 bases between the two germline ends. The CDR3 runs to 14 residues. In germline, CDR1 is SNHLY, CDR2 FYNNEI. Notes on this clone: Its antigen is unknown.

Sequencing used immunoSEQ multiplex PCR; TCRdb keeps in-frame clones, though not all of them. The sample carries tens of thousands of clones, approximately 94% recorded once. Material for sequencing was peripheral blood mononuclear cells. This clonotype was obtained from a man aged 35-49 years with T-cell large granular lymphocyte leukemia. Some clones in this sample may be carry-over from other donors' samples. J is TRBJ1-5 and V is TRBV2; D not resolved. This chain's CDR3 is CASSAAYSNQPQHF. In nucleotides, the CDR3 is TGTGCCAGCAGTGCAGCATATAGCAATCAGCCCCAGCATTTT.